The TCR beta chain under discussion was sequenced for a study of blood T cell repertoires in COVID-19. Profiling relied on immunoSEQ multiplex PCR, and the TCRdb table lists in-frame clones only, not all of them. The table records 190,000 or so clones, around 86% of them present only once. V was shortened by 5 bases and J by 0 bases, with 10 bases between the two germline ends. This CDR3 comprises 14 residues. CDR1 and CDR2 from the germline V gene are SGHVS and FQNEAQ. The sequenced sample consisted of peripheral blood. The chain combines TRBV7-8 with TRBJ1-1; weak D call: TRBD1 (5 bases). This TCR came from a man aged 35-49 years with active or convalescent COVID-19. CDR3 sequence reads: CASSLDTLNTEAFF. The CDR3 DNA follows: TGTGCCAGCAGCCTGGACACCTTGAACACTGAAGCTTTCTTT.